This T cell receptor (beta chain) was captured by sequencing in a study of control samples from healthy donors and cancer patients. Germline values: CDR1 MNHEY, CDR2 SVGEGT. CDR3 length: 12 amino acids. V was clipped by 4 bases and J by 3 bases, with 6 bases between them. Measured with immunoSEQ multiplex PCR; TCRdb has only the in-frame clones, and not every one. The data contain about 220,000 clones, around 94% of them singletons. The TCR originated in a man aged 50-60 years in good health. Input material: blood. V usage is TRBV6-2 or TRBV6-3 and J usage is TRBJ2-5; D call uncertain. The CDR3 bases are TGTGCCAGCAGTTCGGGTAAAGAGACCCAGTACTTC. The encoded protein is CASSSGKETQYF.